This T cell receptor beta chain was identified during a study of cytomegalovirus exposure and HLA in healthy donors. Looking at the study overall: Sequencing of around 200 million T cells in an earlier analysis found around 100 million unique TCR beta sequences. Overall study results and limits: In a later analysis, most CMV-associated TCR beta chains appeared HLA-restricted. The investigators catalogued under 200 TCR beta chains as cytomegalovirus-associated. Another analysis was done later, and it associated roughly 15,000 TCR beta sequences with HLA alleles at 0.05 false discovery rate.

The V segment lost 6 bases and the J segment 8 bases; nucleotides outside the gene matches: 10. This CDR3 comprises 14 residues. The germline V gene encodes CDR1 MNHNS and CDR2 SASEGT. The study ran its PCR with 60 Vbeta and 13 Jbeta primers. Using immunoSEQ multiplex PCR, the repertoire was profiled, and TCRdb retains in-frame clones only, with some absent. The repertoire holds 150,000 to 200,000 clones, with around 86% as singletons. A note on this clone: Its antigen remains unidentified.

The TCR originated in a woman between 18 and 29 years old in good health and CMV-seronegative. This rearrangement joins TRBV6-1 to TRBJ1-2; TRBD1 aligns across 9 bases. Sequences were obtained from PBMCs. CDR3 sequence (DNA): TGTGCCAGCAGAGCGACCGGGACAGGGAACGGCTACACCTTC. It codes for CASRATGTGNGYTF.